This T cell receptor (beta chain) was observed in a study of T-cell reconstitution after alpha-beta-depleted transplantation in children (dated by TCRdb to about 2016). For the wider study: The study quantitatively tracked T-cell immune reconstitution after TCRalphabeta/CD19-depleted allogeneic hematopoietic cell transplantation in children using TCR repertoire profiling.

The CDR3 runs 13 amino acids, cysteine and phenylalanine included. Only CDR3 DNA is held: 39 bases, read in frame from base 1. CDR1 and CDR2 are read off the germline V gene (reference sequence) as DFQATT and SNEGSKA. This clonotype has more than one count but fewer than ten. Its antigen has not been determined. Per-base quality was not reported, and no clone a single base away is much larger than it. On the study overall, not on this receptor specifically: Over the following months the frequencies of hyperexpanded clones went down, and after one year T-cell counts and TCRbeta diversity were mostly credited to newly produced T cells. In some patients, the high TCRbeta diversity seen at day 60 was put down to recipient T cells and intrathymic progenitors that had survived conditioning. The apparently early alphabetaT-cell count recovery about two months after transplant was reportedly dependent on only several hundred rapidly expanded clones derived from non-depleted graft cells.

The library was made by PCR. Instrument used: Illumina HiSeq 2500. Molecular barcoding was employed in the preparation of TCR libraries, with unique molecular identifiers being used to normalize TCRbeta repertoire quantification. Starting from the raw public reads, TCRdb applied fastp trimming at Q25, assembled clones with MiXCR and retained in-frame beta chains. Rows with one shared CDR3 protein collapse into an entry with the most common genes and DNA. The sample records some 440,000 distinct CDR3 sequences, under 20% of which are singletons. The ten largest account for under 30% of the sample. The label giving this sample's treatment or condition can be read as: allogeneic hematopoietic cell transplantation with graft depleted of TCRalphabeta T cells and CD19 B cells. Transplant recipients were children who received TCRalphabeta/CD19-depleted allogeneic hematopoietic cell grafts.

The input for sequencing was PBMCs, mostly from graft donor cells, taken 360 days after TCRalphabeta/CD19-depleted stem cell transplant. The chain is encoded by TRBV20-1 joined to TRBJ2-5; TRBD1 matches 7 bases in the middle. The origin of this receptor is a boy in the first two years of life who had a stem cell transplant for Wiskott-Aldrich syndrome, so the T cells may come from the graft donor. The DNA sequence is TGCAGCAACCGGGGACAGATCAAAGAGACCCAGTACTTC. Translation gives CSNRGQIKETQYF.